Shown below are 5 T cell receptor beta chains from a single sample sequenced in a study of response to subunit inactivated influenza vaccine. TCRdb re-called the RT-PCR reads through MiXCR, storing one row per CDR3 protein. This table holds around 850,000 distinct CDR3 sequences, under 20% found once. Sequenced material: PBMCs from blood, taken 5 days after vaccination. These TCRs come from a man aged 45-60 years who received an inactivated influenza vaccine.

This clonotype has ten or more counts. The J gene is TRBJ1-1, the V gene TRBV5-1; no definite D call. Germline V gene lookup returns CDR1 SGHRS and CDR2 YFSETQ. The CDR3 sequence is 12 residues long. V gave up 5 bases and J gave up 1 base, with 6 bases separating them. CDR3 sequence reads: CASSRQNTEAFF. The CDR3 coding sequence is TGCGCCAGCAGTCGGCAGAACACTGAAGCTTTCTTT. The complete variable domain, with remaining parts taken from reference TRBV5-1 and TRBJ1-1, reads KAGVTQTPRYLIKTRGQQVTLSCSPISGHRSVSWYQQTPGQGLQFLFEYFSETQRNKGNFPGRFSGRQFSNSRSEMNVSTLELGDSALYLCASSRQNTEAFFGQGTRLTVV.

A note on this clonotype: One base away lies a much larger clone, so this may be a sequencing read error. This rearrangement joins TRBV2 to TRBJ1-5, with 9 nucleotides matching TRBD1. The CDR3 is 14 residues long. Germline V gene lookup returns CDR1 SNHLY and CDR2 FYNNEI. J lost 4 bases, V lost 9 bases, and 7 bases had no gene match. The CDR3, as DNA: TGTGCCAGAAGTTACGGACAGGGGAATCAGCCCCAGCATTTT. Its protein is CARSYGQGNQPQHF.

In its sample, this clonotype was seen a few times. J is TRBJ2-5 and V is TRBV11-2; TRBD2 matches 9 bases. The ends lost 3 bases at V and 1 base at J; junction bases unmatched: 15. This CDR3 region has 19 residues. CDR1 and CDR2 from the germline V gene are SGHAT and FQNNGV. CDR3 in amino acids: CASSFTPSFSGSPQETQYF. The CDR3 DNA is TGTGCCAGCAGCTTCACCCCCTCTTTTAGCGGGAGCCCCCAAGAGACCCAGTACTTC.

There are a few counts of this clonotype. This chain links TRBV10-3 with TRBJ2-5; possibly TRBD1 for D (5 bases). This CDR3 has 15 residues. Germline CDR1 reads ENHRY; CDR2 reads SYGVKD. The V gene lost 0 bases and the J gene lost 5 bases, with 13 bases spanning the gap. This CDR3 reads CAISESTRGGETQYF. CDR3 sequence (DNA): TGTGCCATCAGTGAGTCGACAAGGGGCGGCGAGACCCAGTACTTC.

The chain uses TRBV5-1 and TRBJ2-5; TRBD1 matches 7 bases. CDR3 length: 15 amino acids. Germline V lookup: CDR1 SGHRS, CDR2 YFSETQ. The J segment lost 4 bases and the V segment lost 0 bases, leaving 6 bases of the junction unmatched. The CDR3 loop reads CASSLATGQTETQYF. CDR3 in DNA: TGCGCCAGCAGCTTGGCCACGGGACAGACAGAGACCCAGTACTTC.